What follows are 13 T cell receptor beta chains derived from one specimen sequenced in a study of blood T cell repertoires in COVID-19. Using immunoSEQ multiplex PCR, the repertoire was profiled, and TCRdb retains in-frame clones only, with some absent. The sample consists of about 250,000 clones, around four fifths of them appearing once. The material sequenced was peripheral blood. All receptors derive from a woman in her seventies with acute or convalescent COVID-19.

The chain couples TRBV2 to TRBJ1-1; 9 positions match TRBD1. The CDR3 loop spans 13 amino acids. Germline V gene lookup returns CDR1 SNHLY and CDR2 FYNNEI. J gave up 8 bases and V 5 bases, and 6 bases lay outside the gene matches. CDR3 in DNA: TGTGCCAGCAGTCCGGACAGGGGCGGAGAAGCTTTCTTT. It specifies CASSPDRGGEAFF.

This clone occurred a few times. This chain links TRBV5-1 with TRBJ2-2, with 7 nucleotides matching TRBD1. The CDR3 loop spans 14 amino acids. CDR1 SGHRS and CDR2 YFSETQ come from the germline V gene. V lost 1 base to trimming and J lost 13 bases; unmatched junction nucleotides: 10. CDR3 coding DNA: TGCGCCAGCAGCTTGCGAACAGGGGAAGGTGGGCTGTTTTTT. This encodes CASSLRTGEGGLFF.

The V and J genes are TRBV4-2 and TRBJ1-1, with D possibly being TRBD1 (5 bases). V lost 0 bases and J 6 bases, leaving 14 bases between the germline ends. This CDR3 contains 15 residues. The V gene's germline CDR1 is LGHNA and CDR2 YNFKEQ. The CDR3 DNA follows: TGTGCCAGCAGCCAAGATCCATCAGGGTTTTCTGAAGCTTTCTTT. Its protein product is CASSQDPSGFSEAFF.

The CDR3 region has the DNA TGTGCCAGCAGGACAGGGGCCAATGAAAAACTGTTTTTT. Translating gives CASRTGANEKLFF. This chain joins TRBV6-5 and TRBJ1-4, with 8 nucleotides matching TRBD1. The CDR3 has 13 residues. CDR1 MNHEY and CDR2 SVGAGI come from the germline V gene. The ends lost 6 bases at V and 5 bases at J; junction bases unmatched: 2.

The V gene is TRBV19, the J gene TRBJ1-1; no clear D gene. The CDR3 consists of 15 residues. Germline CDR1 LNHDA, CDR2 SQIVND (reference sequence). V was cut by 3 bases and J by 0 bases, with 11 bases left in between. DNA of the CDR3: TGTGCCAGTAGTATCAAGCCGACTTTGAACACTGAAGCTTTCTTT. It translates to CASSIKPTLNTEAFF.

The chain carries TRBV4-3 and TRBJ2-1, with a weak D call TRBD1 (5 bases). This CDR3 region has 15 residues. The germline V and J ends were trimmed by 3 bases and 0 bases, with 9 bases remaining between them. CDR1 is LGHNA and CDR2 is YSLEER in the germline V gene. The CDR3 sequence is CASSQTVSSYNEQFF. The CDR3 DNA follows: TGCGCCAGCAGCCAGACAGTGAGCTCCTACAATGAGCAGTTCTTC.

The chain links TRBV7-9 to TRBJ2-7; 7 nucleotides agree with TRBD1. The CDR3 length is 16 residues. Germline V CDR1 and CDR2: SEHNR, FQNEAQ (reference sequence). With V trimmed by 5 bases and J by 0 bases, 10 bases remained unmatched. The CDR3 region has the DNA TGTGCCAGCAGCCAGGGGGTCGTCCTTGACTCCTACGAGCAGTACTTC. Its protein is CASSQGVVLDSYEQYF. Complete variable domain (other parts from reference TRBV7-9 and TRBJ2-7): DTGVSQNPRHKITKRGQNVTFRCDPISEHNRLYWYRQTLGQGPEFLTYFQNEAQLEKSRLLSDRFSAERPKGSFSTLEIQRTEQGDSAMYLCASSQGVVLDSYEQYFGPGTRLTVT.

This sequence joins TRBV27 and TRBJ2-1; D ambiguous. Germline V gene sequence: CDR1 MNHEY, CDR2 SMNVEV (reference sequence). Trimming pared 6 bases from V and 4 bases from J, leaving 22 bases between. This CDR3 contains 17 residues. The CDR3 here is CASRPKPRSELYNEQFF. CDR3 nucleotide sequence: TGTGCCAGCAGGCCCAAGCCCCGGAGCGAACTATACAATGAGCAGTTCTTC.

This clone was recorded once. The rearrangement links TRBV5-1 to TRBJ2-1, with 7 bases aligning to TRBD2. The CDR3 has 19 amino acids. Germline V gene sequence: CDR1 SGHRS, CDR2 YFSETQ. The ends lost 1 base at V and 7 bases at J; junction bases unmatched: 20. The CDR3 sequence: CASSLFPSSSGSLGNEQFF. CDR3 sequence (DNA): TGCGCCAGCAGCTTGTTCCCCTCATCTAGCGGATCCCTGGGTAATGAGCAGTTCTTC. Together with reference TRBV5-1 and TRBJ2-1, the CDR3 gives the full variable domain: KAGVTQTPRYLIKTRGQQVTLSCSPISGHRSVSWYQQTPGQGLQFLFEYFSETQRNKGNFPGRFSGRQFSNSRSEMNVSTLELGDSALYLCASSLFPSSSGSLGNEQFFGPGTRLTVL.

The CDR3 region is CASRRTGSGYTF. CDR3 DNA sequence: TGTGCCAGCAGGAGGACAGGGTCTGGCTACACCTTC. The rearrangement uses TRBV6-5 and TRBJ1-2; 8 positions agree with TRBD1. With 6 bases clipped from V and 7 bases from J, the junction kept 4 bases outside the gene matches. In germline, CDR1 is MNHEY, CDR2 SVGAGI. The CDR3 has 12 residues.

This clone was seen a handful of times. V gene TRBV13 combines with J gene TRBJ1-6; no definite D call. Between the trimmed V and J ends, which lost 5 bases and 6 bases, there was a span of 11 bases. Germline CDR1 PRHDT, CDR2 FYEKMQ (reference sequence). This CDR3 is 14 amino acids long. Here the CDR3 reads CASSPREGNSPLHF. DNA for the CDR3: TGTGCCAGCAGCCCTCGAGAGGGTAATTCACCCCTCCACTTT.

V gene TRBV3-1 (or the pseudogene TRBV3-2) combines with J gene TRBJ1-6; tentatively, D is TRBD1 (5 bases). The CDR3 has 15 amino acids. The germline V gene has CDR1 LGHDT and CDR2 YNNKEL (reference sequence). V lost 4 bases to trimming and J lost 8 bases, with 15 bases between them. The CDR3 DNA is TGTGCCAGCAGCCGTCCGGGACTAAGCGATTCACCCCTCCACTTT. Protein sequence: CASSRPGLSDSPLHF.

The rearrangement uses TRBV6-6 and TRBJ1-4; D uncertain. The CDR3 covers 12 residues. The V gene lost 10 bases and the J gene lost 0 bases, with 6 bases spanning the gap. From germline, CDR1 is MNHNY and CDR2 SVGAGI (reference sequence). The CDR3 coding sequence is TGTGCCACGGTTTCAACTAATGAAAAACTGTTTTTT. Amino acid sequence: CATVSTNEKLFF.